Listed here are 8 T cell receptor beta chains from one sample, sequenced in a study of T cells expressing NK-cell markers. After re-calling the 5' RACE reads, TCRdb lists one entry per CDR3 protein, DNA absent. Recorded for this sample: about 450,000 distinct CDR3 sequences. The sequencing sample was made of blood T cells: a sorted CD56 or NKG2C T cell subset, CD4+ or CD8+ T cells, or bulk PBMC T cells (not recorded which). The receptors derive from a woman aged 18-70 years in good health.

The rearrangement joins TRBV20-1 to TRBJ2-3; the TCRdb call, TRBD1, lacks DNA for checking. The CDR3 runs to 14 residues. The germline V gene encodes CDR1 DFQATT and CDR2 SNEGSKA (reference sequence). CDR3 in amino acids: CSARGILKADTQYF.

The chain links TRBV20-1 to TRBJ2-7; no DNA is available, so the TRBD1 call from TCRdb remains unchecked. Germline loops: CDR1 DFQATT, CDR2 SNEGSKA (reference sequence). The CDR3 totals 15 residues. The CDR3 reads CSARTRVGDFYEQYF.

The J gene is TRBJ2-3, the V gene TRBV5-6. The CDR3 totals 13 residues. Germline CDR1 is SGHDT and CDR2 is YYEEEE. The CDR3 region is CASSFPSTDTQYF.

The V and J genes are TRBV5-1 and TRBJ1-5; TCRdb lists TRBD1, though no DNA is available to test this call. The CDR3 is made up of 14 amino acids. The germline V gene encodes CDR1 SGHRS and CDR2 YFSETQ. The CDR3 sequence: CASSLDSRDQPQHF.

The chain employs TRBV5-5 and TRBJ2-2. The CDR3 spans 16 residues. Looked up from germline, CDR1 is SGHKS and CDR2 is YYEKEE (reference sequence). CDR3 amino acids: CASSVGLATNTGELFF. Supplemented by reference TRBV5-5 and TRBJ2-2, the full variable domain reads DAGVTQSPTHLIKTRGQQVTLRCSPISGHKSVSWYQQVLGQGPQFIFQYYEKEERGRGNFPDRFSARQFPNYSSELNVNALLLGDSALYLCASSVGLATNTGELFFGEGSRLTVL.

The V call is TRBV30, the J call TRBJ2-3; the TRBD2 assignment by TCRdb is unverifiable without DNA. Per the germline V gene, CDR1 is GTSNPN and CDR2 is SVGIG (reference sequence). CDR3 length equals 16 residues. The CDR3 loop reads CAWSVIRGGAANTQYF.

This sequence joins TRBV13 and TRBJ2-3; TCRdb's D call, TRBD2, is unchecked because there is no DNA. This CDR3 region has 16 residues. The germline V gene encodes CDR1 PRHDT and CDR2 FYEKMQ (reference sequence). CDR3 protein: CASSSRGVASTDTQYF.

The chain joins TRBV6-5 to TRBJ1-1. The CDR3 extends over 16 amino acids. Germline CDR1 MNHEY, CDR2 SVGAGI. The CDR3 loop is CASSYSSRAVNTEAFF.